The rows below give T cell receptor beta chains drawn from one sample of a study of regulatory T cells in long-lasting Graves disease. Each CDR3 protein gets one entry after TCRdb re-called the multiplex PCR reads with MiXCR. The profile shows around 480,000 distinct CDR3 sequences, about 17% of them singletons. The same sample was also used in a study of T cells in Graves' hyperthyroidism and ophthalmopathy.

Here the sequenced sample was peripheral blood mononuclear cells (PBMCs), taken at new diagnosis, from a patient treated with antithyroid drugs. The source is a man in his forties with Graves disease. Each CDR3 is given with its conserved first and last residue. The D gene is left open where the match is weak. Part of the rows lack a size; the others show once, few, many or a class for expanded clones.

j_call	d_call	clone_size	v_call	cdr3_aa	cdr3_nt
TRBJ1-5	-	-	TRBV20-1	CSASMGPNQPQHF	TGCAGTGCTAGTATGGGGCCCAATCAGCCCCAGCATTTT
TRBJ2-7	-	-	TRBV29-1	CSVVEDSYEQYF	TGCAGCGTTGTTGAAGACTCCTACGAGCAGTACTTC
TRBJ2-3	TRBD2	many	TRBV11-3	CASSLIVLAESSTDTQYF	TGTGCCAGCAGCTTAATAGTCCTAGCGGAGTCTAGCACAGATACGCAGTATTTT
TRBJ2-1	TRBD2	-	TRBV2	CASSELGRRTSGIQNEQFF	TGTGCCAGCAGTGAATTGGGCAGACGGACTAGCGGGATTCAAAATGAGCAGTTCTTC
TRBJ2-3	-	many	TRBV20-1	CSAHPGTGTDTQYF	TGCAGTGCTCACCCCGGTACAGGCACAGATACGCAGTATTTT
TRBJ1-1	-	many	TRBV6-1	CASSEPNTEAFF	TGTGCCAGCAGTGAACCGAACACTGAAGCTTTCTTT
TRBJ2-1	TRBD2	many	TRBV12-3/TRBV12-4	CASSPPGAGGLRSSSYNEQFF	TGTGCCAGCAGTCCCCCGGGAGCGGGAGGACTCCGCTCAAGCTCCTACAATGAGCAGTTCTTC
TRBJ2-3	-	-	TRBV27	CASSLAGLGPDTQYF	TGTGCCAGCAGTTTGGCAGGGTTAGGCCCAGATACGCAGTATTTT
TRBJ1-1	-	many	TRBV30	CAWSRTEAFF	TGTGCCTGGAGTAGGACTGAAGCTTTCTTT
TRBJ1-2	-	many	TRBV13	CASSLMYPDGANYGYTF	TGTGCCAGCAGCCTAATGTACCCGGACGGTGCTAACTATGGCTACACCTTC
TRBJ2-5	-	few	TRBV7-9	CASSLAGDETQYF	TGTGCCAGCAGCTTAGCAGGGGATGAGACCCAGTACTTC
TRBJ2-5	TRBD1	-	TRBV4-1	CASSQGYDRGRGETQYF	TGCGCCAGCAGCCAGGGCTACGACAGGGGGCGAGGAGAGACCCAGTACTTC
TRBJ2-5	TRBD1	many	TRBV11-2	CASSRAGGRAQYF	TGTGCCAGCAGTCGAGCAGGGGGAAGGGCCCAGTACTTC
TRBJ1-2	TRBD1	many	TRBV18	CASSPGTARTF	TGTGCCAGCTCACCCGGGACAGCGAGGACCTTC
TRBJ2-1	-	-	TRBV3-1	CASSFEGHEQSF	TGTGCCAGCAGCTTTGAGGGGCATGAGCAGTCCTTC
TRBJ2-7	TRBD2	many	TRBV2	CASSGNSGPYEQYF	TGTGCCAGCAGTGGGAATAGCGGGCCATACGAGCAGTACTTC
TRBJ2-1	TRBD1	-	TRBV11-2	CASSPAGTGGNEQFF	TGTGCCAGCAGCCCCGCCGGGACAGGGGGCAATGAGCAGTTCTTC
TRBJ2-7	-	many	TRBV24-1	CATNRDRTYEQYF	TGTGCCACCAACCGGGACCGTACCTACGAGCAGTACTTC
TRBJ2-1	-	-	TRBV20-1	CSASSSGLVNEQFF	TGCAGTGCTAGCTCCTCCGGGCTAGTCAATGAGCAGTTCTTC
TRBJ1-4	-	many	TRBV5-1	CASSLGGRTLLNEKLFF	TGCGCCAGCAGCTTGGGGGGCCGGACTCTCCTTAATGAAAAACTGTTTTTT
TRBJ2-7	-	many	TRBV11-2	CASSLIGRDYEQYF	TGTGCCAGCAGCTTAATTGGTAGGGACTACGAGCAGTACTTC
TRBJ2-7	-	many	TRBV28	CASSFLFYEQYF	TGTGCCAGCAGTTTTCTGTTTTATGAGCAGTACTTC
TRBJ2-6	-	few	TRBV6-5	CASSYSGDGANVLTF	TGTGCCAGCAGTTACTCCGGAGATGGGGCCAACGTCCTGACTTTC
TRBJ2-7	-	-	TRBV3-1	CASSQGYAGTYEQYF	TGTGCCAGCAGCCAAGGATATGCGGGAACCTACGAGCAGTACTTC
TRBJ2-7	TRBD2	many	TRBV2	CASRILAGAAYEQYF	TGTGCCAGCAGGATACTAGCGGGAGCGGCCTACGAGCAGTACTTC
TRBJ1-1	-	few	TRBV12-3/TRBV12-4	CASAPAGGQAFF	TGTGCCAGCGCTCCGGCGGGGGGGCAAGCTTTCTTT
TRBJ1-2	-	many	TRBV11-2	CASSALGEFYGYTF	TGTGCCAGCAGCGCCCTCGGGGAGTTCTATGGCTACACCTTC
TRBJ2-7	TRBD1	few	TRBV7-9	CASSLAGTGFYEQYF	TGTGCCAGCAGCTTGGCCGGGACAGGGTTTTACGAGCAGTACTTC
TRBJ1-2	-	many	TRBV12-3/TRBV12-4	CASSPDGQINYGYTF	TGTGCCAGCAGCCCCGACGGACAGATTAACTATGGCTACACCTTC
TRBJ1-1	TRBD1	many	TRBV28	CASSPPGQMNTEAFF	TGTGCCAGCAGTCCGCCGGGACAGATGAACACTGAAGCTTTCTTT
TRBJ2-6	-	few	TRBV12-5	CASGAGHQSSGANVLTF	TGTGCTAGTGGTGCGGGACACCAGAGCTCTGGGGCCAACGTCCTGACTTTC
TRBJ2-7	-	few	TRBV4-1	CASSQEYQGISYEQYF	TGCGCCAGCAGCCAAGAATACCAGGGAATTTCGTACGAGCAGTACTTC
TRBJ2-1	TRBD2	-	TRBV10-3	CAVAGARSTFVF	TGTGCCGTGGCGGGAGCCCGATCCACGTTCGTCTTC
TRBJ2-7	-	few	TRBV19	CASSMKISSGEQYF	TGTGCCAGTAGTATGAAAATATCCTCGGGAGAGCAGTACTTC
TRBJ1-1	-	-	TRBV28	CASSPWGVGGTTEAFF	TGTGCCAGCAGTCCATGGGGTGTGGGGGGAACCACTGAAGCTTTCTTT
TRBJ2-7	-	-	TRBV12-3/TRBV12-4	CASSPGIEGSYEQYF	TGTGCCAGCAGTCCTGGGATCGAGGGCTCCTACGAGCAGTACTTC
TRBJ1-1	-	-	TRBV6-1	CASSENRLNTEAFF	TGTGCCAGCAGTGAAAACAGACTGAACACTGAAGCTTTCTTT
TRBJ2-1	TRBD2	-	TRBV6-5	CASSYSTSGSSSYNEQFF	TGTGCCAGCAGTTACTCGACTAGCGGGAGTAGCTCCTACAATGAGCAGTTCTTC
TRBJ1-5	-	many	TRBV28	CASRPAENSNQPQHF	TGTGCCAGCAGGCCGGCGGAGAATAGCAATCAGCCCCAGCATTTT
TRBJ2-3	TRBD1	-	TRBV19	CASSIVGTGWSTDTQYF	TGTGCCAGTAGTATTGTGGGGACAGGATGGTCCACAGATACGCAGTATTTT
TRBJ2-1	-	many	TRBV12-3/TRBV12-4	CASSFWDLLYNEQFF	TGTGCCAGCAGTTTTTGGGACCTACTATACAATGAGCAGTTCTTC